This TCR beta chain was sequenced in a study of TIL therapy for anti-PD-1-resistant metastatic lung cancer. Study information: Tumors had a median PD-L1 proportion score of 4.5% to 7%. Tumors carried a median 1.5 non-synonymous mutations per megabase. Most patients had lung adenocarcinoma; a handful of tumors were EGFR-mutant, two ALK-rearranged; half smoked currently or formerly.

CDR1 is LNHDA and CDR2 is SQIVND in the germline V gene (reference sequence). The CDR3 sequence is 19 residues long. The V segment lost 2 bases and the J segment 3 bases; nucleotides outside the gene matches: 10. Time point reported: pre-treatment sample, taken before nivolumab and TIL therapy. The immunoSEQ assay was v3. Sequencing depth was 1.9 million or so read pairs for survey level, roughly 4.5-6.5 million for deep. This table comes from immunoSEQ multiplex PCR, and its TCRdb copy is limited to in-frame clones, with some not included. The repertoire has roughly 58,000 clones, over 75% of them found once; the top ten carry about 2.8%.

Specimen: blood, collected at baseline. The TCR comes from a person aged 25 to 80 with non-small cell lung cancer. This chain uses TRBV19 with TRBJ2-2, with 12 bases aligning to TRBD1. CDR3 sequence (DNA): TGTGCCAGTAGTATAAGGGGGACAGGGGGCGCCGGAGACACCGGGGAGCTGTTTTTT. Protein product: CASSIRGTGGAGDTGELFF.